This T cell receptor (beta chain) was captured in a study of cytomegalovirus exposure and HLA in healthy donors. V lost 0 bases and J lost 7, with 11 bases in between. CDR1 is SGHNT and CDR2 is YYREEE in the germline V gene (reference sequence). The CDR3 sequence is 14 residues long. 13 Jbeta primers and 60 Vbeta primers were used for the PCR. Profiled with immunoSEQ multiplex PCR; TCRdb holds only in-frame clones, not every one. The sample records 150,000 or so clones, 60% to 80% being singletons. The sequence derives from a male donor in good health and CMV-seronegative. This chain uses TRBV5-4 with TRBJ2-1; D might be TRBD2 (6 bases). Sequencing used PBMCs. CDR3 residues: CASSLAGTANEQFF. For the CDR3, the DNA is TGTGCCAGCAGCTTGGCCGGGACTGCGAATGAGCAGTTCTTC.